A selection of T cell receptor gamma chains follows, all from one sample in a study of Vδ1+ human thymocytes. TCRdb re-called clones from the multiplex PCR reads using CATT. The sample has roughly 24,000 gamma-chain clones; roughly 13% are singletons. Sequencing was done on a sample of Vdelta1+ gamma-delta thymocytes from the thymus. The receptors originated from a child in the first two years of life who had congenital heart surgery. The CDR3 runs from the conserved cysteine through the conserved F or W. Clone size, where shown, is once, few, many, or a class for clones that have expanded.

V: TRGV5; size: NA; J: TRGJ1/TRGJ2; CDR3: CATWDSPGKLF
V: TRGV9; size: NA; J: TRGJP2; CDR3: CALWEPRGDWIKTF
V: TRGV2; size: NA; J: TRGJ1/TRGJ2; CDR3: CATWDGPGNYYKKLF
V: TRGV8; size: NA; J: TRGJ1/TRGJ2; CDR3: CATWDCPAGYKKLF
V: TRGV4; size: NA; J: TRGJ1/TRGJ2; CDR3: CATWNGTYYKKLF
V: TRGV4; size: NA; J: TRGJ1/TRGJ2; CDR3: CATWDGTPLKKLF
V: TRGV8; size: few; J: TRGJ1/TRGJ2; CDR3: CATWTYYYKKLF
V: TRGV4; size: NA; J: TRGJ1/TRGJ2; CDR3: CATWNGPPYKKLF
V: TRGV8; size: few; J: TRGJP1; CDR3: CATTPRWFKIF
V: TRGV3; size: few; J: TRGJ1/TRGJ2; CDR3: CATWDRIPHGKKLF
V: TRGV3; size: NA; J: TRGJ1/TRGJ2; CDR3: CATWDRVGLNYYKKLF
V: TRGV3; size: NA; J: TRGJ1/TRGJ2; CDR3: CATWDRHLGVF
V: TRGV9; size: medium-sized; J: TRGJ1/TRGJ2; CDR3: CALWEVHQKLF
V: TRGV9; size: medium-sized; J: TRGJ1/TRGJ2; CDR3: CALWEANYYKKLF
V: TRGV4; size: few; J: TRGJ1/TRGJ2; CDR3: CATWVCYKKLF
V: TRGV3; size: few; J: TRGJP2; CDR3: CATWDRSPYSSDWIKTF
V: TRGV3; size: few; J: TRGJ1/TRGJ2; CDR3: CATWDRPDSNKKLF
V: TRGV5; size: NA; J: TRGJ1/TRGJ2; CDR3: CATWDSQPYYKKLF
V: TRGV4; size: NA; J: TRGJ1/TRGJ2; CDR3: CATWDGLSHKKLF
V: TRGV3; size: NA; J: TRGJ1/TRGJ2; CDR3: CATWDRPKKLF
V: TRGV9; size: few; J: TRGJ1/TRGJ2; CDR3: CALWEAPRNYYKKLF
V: TRGV9; size: few; J: TRGJ1/TRGJ2; CDR3: CALWEVVNYKKLF
V: TRGV9; size: few; J: TRGJ1/TRGJ2; CDR3: CALWEVQGKRWGRKLF
V: TRGV4; size: few; J: TRGJ1/TRGJ2; CDR3: CATWDRVYYKKLF
V: TRGV2; size: NA; J: TRGJP2; CDR3: CATWDPAWIKTF
V: TRGV4; size: NA; J: TRGJ1/TRGJ2; CDR3: CATWNSLGYKKLF
V: TRGV8; size: NA; J: TRGJP1; CDR3: CATWVGTGWFKIF
V: TRGV3; size: few; J: TRGJ1/TRGJ2; CDR3: CATWGRPCCGYYKKLF
V: TRGV4; size: NA; J: TRGJ1/TRGJ2; CDR3: CATWKGLDYKKLF
V: TRGV4; size: NA; J: TRGJ1/TRGJ2; CDR3: CATWDGASPYYKKLF
V: TRGV8; size: few; J: TRGJ1/TRGJ2; CDR3: CATWDRPRKKLF
V: TRGV4; size: NA; J: TRGJ1/TRGJ2; CDR3: CATWNGSDYYKKLF
V: TRGV8; size: few; J: TRGJ1/TRGJ2; CDR3: CATWDRKNYYKKLF
V: TRGV9; size: NA; J: TRGJ1/TRGJ2; CDR3: CALWEAAPYKKLF
V: TRGV2; size: NA; J: TRGJ1/TRGJ2; CDR3: CATWDGPPYKKLF
V: TRGV8; size: medium-sized; J: TRGJ1/TRGJ2; CDR3: CATWDREKLF
V: TRGV4; size: few; J: TRGJ1/TRGJ2; CDR3: CATWDGSDYYKKLF
V: TRGV4; size: NA; J: TRGJ1/TRGJ2; CDR3: CATWRRGYKKLF
V: TRGV9; size: few; J: TRGJ1/TRGJ2; CDR3: CALWEDPYYKKLF